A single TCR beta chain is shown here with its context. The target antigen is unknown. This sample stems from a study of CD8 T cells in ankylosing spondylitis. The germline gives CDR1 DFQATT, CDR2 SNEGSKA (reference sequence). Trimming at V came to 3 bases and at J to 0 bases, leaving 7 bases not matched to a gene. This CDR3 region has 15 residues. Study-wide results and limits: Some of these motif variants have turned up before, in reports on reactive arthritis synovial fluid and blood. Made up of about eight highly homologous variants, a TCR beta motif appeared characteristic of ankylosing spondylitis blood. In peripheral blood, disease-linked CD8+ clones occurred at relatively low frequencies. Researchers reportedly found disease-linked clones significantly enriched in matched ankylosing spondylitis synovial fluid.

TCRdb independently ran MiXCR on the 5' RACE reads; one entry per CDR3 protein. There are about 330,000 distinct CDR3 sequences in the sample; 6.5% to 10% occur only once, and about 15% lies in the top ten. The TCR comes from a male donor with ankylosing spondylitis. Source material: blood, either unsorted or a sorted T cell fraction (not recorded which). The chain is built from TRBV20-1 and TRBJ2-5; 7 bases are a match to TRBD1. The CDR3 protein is CSARTGMGNQETQYF. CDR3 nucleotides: TGCAGTGCTAGGACAGGGATGGGGAACCAAGAGACCCAGTACTTC.